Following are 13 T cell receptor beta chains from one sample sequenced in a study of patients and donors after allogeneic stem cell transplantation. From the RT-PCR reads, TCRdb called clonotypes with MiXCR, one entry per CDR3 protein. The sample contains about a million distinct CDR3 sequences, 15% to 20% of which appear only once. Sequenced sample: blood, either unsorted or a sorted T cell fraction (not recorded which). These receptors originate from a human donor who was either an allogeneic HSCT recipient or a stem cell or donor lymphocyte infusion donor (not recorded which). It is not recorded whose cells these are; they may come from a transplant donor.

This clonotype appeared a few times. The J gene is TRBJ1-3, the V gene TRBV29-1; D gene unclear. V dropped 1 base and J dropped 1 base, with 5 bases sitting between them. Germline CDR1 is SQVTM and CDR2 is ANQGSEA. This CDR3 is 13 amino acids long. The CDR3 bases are TGCAGCGTTGAAGCGGGTTCTGGAAACACCATATATTTT. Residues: CSVEAGSGNTIYF.

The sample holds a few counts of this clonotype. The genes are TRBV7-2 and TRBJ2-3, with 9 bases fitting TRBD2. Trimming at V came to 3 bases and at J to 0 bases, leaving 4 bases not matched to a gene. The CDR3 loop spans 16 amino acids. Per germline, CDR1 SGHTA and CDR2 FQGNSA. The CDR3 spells CASSFLAGGSTDTQYF. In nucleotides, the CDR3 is TGTGCCAGCAGCTTTCTTGCGGGGGGGAGCACAGATACGCAGTATTTT.

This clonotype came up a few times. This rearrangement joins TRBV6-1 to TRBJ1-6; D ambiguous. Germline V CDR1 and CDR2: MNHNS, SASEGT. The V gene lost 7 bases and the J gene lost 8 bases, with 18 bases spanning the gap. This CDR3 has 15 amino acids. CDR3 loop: CASIRPGLTDSPLHF. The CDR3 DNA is TGTGCCAGCATCCGCCCGGGATTGACGGATTCACCCCTCCACTTT.

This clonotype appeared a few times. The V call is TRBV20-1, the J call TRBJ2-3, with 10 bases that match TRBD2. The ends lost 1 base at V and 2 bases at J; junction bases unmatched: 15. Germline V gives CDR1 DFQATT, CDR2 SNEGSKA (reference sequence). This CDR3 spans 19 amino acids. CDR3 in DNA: TGCAGTGCTAGAGCCTTCGATCCGCGGACTAGCGGATACACAGATACGCAGTATTTT. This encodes CSARAFDPRTSGYTDTQYF.

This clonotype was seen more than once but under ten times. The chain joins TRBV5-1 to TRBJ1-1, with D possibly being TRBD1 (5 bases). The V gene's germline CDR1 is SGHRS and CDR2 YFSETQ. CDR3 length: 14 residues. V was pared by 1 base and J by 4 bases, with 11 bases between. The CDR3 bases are TGCGCCAGCAGCTTGTCCAGGGAAGGCACTGAAGCTTTCTTT. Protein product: CASSLSREGTEAFF.

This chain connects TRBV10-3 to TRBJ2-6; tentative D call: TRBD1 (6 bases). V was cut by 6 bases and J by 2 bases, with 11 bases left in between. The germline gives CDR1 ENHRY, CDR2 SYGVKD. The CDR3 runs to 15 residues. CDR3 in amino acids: CAISLTGTGANVLTF. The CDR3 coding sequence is TGTGCCATCAGCCTTACAGGGACTGGGGCCAACGTCCTGACTTTC.

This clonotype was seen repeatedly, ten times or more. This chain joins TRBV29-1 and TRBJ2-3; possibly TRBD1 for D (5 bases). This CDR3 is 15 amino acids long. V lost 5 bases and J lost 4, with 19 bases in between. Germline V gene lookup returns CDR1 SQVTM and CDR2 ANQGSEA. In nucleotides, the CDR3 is TGCAGCGTTACCTCAATGGGGCCAGTATCAGATACGCAGTATTTT. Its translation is CSVTSMGPVSDTQYF.

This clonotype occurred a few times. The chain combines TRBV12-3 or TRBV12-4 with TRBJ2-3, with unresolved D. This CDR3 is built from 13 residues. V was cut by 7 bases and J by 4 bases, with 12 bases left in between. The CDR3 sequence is CASTERLSDTQYF. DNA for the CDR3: TGTGCCAGCACCGAAAGGCTGTCAGATACGCAGTATTTT.

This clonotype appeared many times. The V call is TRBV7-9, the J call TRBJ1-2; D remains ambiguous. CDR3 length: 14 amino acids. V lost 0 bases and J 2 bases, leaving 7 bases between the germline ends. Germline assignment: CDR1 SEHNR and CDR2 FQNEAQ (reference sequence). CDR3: CASSLAGRNYGYTF. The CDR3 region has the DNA TGTGCCAGCAGCTTAGCCGGCAGAAACTATGGCTACACCTTC.

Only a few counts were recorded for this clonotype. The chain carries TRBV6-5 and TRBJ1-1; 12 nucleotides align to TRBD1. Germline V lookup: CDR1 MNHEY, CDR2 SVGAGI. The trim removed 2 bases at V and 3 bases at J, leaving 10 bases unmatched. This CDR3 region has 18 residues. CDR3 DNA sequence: TGTGCCAGCAGTTACCCCGGGACAGGGGGCCCTGGGGACACTGAAGCTTTCTTT. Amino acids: CASSYPGTGGPGDTEAFF.

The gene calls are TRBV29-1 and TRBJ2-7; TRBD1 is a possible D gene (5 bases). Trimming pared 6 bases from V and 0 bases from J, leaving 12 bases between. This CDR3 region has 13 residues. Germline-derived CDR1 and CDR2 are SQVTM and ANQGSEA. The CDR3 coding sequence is TGCAGCGTGTATCGACAGAACTCCTACGAGCAGTACTTC. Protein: CSVYRQNSYEQYF.

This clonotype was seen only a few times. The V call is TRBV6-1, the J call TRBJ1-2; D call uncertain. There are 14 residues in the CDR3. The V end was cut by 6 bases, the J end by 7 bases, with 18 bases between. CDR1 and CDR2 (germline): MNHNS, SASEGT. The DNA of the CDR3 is TGTGCCAGCAGATCCCTCGTCCGGGGTGCTGGCTACACCTTC. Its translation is CASRSLVRGAGYTF.

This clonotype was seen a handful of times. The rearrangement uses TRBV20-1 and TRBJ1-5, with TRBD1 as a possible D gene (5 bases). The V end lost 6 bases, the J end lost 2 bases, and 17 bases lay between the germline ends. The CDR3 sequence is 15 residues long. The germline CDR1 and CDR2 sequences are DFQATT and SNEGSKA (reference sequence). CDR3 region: CSATPGTLGNQPQHF. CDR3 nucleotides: TGCAGTGCCACGCCCGGGACCCTCGGCAATCAGCCCCAGCATTTT.